This T cell receptor beta chain was captured by sequencing in a study of beta chain features in type 1 diabetes. Turning to the study itself: Fewer than 140,000,000 sorted cells were examined across all samples.

The entirety of the isolated RNA underwent reverse transcription, so expressed TCRB transcripts were sequenced. Sequenced by immunoSEQ multiplex PCR; TCRdb stores in-frame clones only, minus some. The data show 150,000 or so clones, with about 8.3% seen just once and over 0.45% held by the top ten. Whole-study results and caveats: TCRB CDR3 length was moderately but significantly reduced in all four CD4+ subsets of Type 1 diabetes patients. An over-representation of cells with high TCR expression could result from cDNA sequencing.

Trimming stripped 5 bases from V and 8 bases from J, with 9 bases between. The CDR3 loop spans 12 amino acids. In germline, CDR1 is MDHEN, CDR2 SYDVKM. Via the markers CD45RO/CCR7/CD25/CD127/CD95/CD27, stem cell-like memory, regulatory, central memory and naive CD4+ cells were sorted. Sorting produced populations that all topped 95% purity. Only a few counts were recorded for this clone. Antigen specificity is unknown. The gene calls are TRBV28 and TRBJ2-2; D call uncertain. Sequenced: central memory CD4+ T cells from blood. The receptor comes from a woman aged 18-29 years with type 1 diabetes. CDR3 amino acids: CASSAARGELFF. CDR3 nucleotides: TGTGCCAGCAGTGCCGCTAGAGGGGAGCTGTTTTTT. Together with reference TRBV28 and TRBJ2-2, the CDR3 gives the full variable domain: DVKVTQSSRYLVKRTGEKVFLECVQDMDHENMFWYRQDPGLGLRLIYFSYDVKMKEKGDIPEGYSVSREKKERFSLILESASTNQTSMYLCASSAARGELFFGEGSRLTVL.